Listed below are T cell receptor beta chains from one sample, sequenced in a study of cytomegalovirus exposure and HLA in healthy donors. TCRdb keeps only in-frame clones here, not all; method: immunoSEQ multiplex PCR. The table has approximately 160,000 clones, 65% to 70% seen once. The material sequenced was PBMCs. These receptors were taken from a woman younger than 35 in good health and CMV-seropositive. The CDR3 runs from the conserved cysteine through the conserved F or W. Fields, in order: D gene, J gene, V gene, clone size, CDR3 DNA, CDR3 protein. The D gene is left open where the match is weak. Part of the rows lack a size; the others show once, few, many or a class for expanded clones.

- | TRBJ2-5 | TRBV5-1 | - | TGCGCCAGCAGTTTGTGGGATTCAGGGGAAGAGACCCAGTACTTC | CASSLWDSGEETQYF
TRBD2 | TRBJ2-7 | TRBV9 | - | TGTGCCAGCAGCCTCTCACCGACTAGCGTTGACTACGAGCAGTACTTC | CASSLSPTSVDYEQYF
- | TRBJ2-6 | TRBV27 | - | TGTGCCAGCAGTTTTGGGCAGGAACCCTCTGGGGCCAACGTCCTGACTTTC | CASSFGQEPSGANVLTF
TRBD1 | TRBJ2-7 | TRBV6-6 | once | TGTGCCAGCAGTTACTTCCAACAGGGGTGGGAGCAGTACTTC | CASSYFQQGWEQYF
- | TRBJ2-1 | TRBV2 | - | TGTGCCAGCAGTGAGCGACAGGCATACAATGAGCAGTTCTTC | CASSERQAYNEQFF
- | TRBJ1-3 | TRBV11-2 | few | TGTGCCAGCAGCGATACCCTTAGCTTGCACGGAAACACCATATATTTT | CASSDTLSLHGNTIYF
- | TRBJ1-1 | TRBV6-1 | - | TGTGCCAGCAAAAAGGGTGCAGCCGGGGACACTGAAGCTTTCTTT | CASKKGAAGDTEAFF
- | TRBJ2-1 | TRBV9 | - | TGTGCCAGCAGCGTAGAGACCGGACTTTACAATGAGCAGTTCTTC | CASSVETGLYNEQFF
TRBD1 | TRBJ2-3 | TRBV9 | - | TGTGCCAGCAGCGTAGGACAGGGGAGCGCAGATACGCAGTATTTT | CASSVGQGSADTQYF
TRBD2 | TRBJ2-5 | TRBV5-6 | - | TGTGCCAGCAGCTTGGATCCTAGCGGGGTGCAGACCCAGTACTTC | CASSLDPSGVQTQYF
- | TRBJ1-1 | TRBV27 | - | TGTGCCAGCAGTTTAGGTGCGGGAATCATCACTGAAGCTTTCTTT | CASSLGAGIITEAFF
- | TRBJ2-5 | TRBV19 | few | TGTGCCAGTAGTTGGGACACTGCCCAAGAGACCCAGTACTTC | CASSWDTAQETQYF
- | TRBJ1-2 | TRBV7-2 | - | TGTGCCACCCCAGGGGACTATGGCTACACCTTC | CATPGDYGYTF
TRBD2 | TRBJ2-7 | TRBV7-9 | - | TGTGCCAGCGGACCCTCGGGGGGGATCTCTTCCTACGAGCAGTACTTC | CASGPSGGISSYEQYF
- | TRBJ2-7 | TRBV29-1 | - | TGCAGCGTTTCAGGGCAGGGGAAGGGCGAGCAGTACTTC | CSVSGQGKGEQYF
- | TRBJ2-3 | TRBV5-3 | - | TGTGCCAGAAGCTTGGGAGGACAGACTAGCACAGATACGCAGTATTTT | CARSLGGQTSTDTQYF
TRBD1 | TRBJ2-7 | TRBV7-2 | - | TGTGCCAGCAGCTCCGCCGGGACAGGGGGACCCTACGAGCAGTACTTC | CASSSAGTGGPYEQYF
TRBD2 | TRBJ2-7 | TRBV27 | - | TGTGCCAGCGGCCGCGGGAGGGGGATTAACTACGAGCAGTACTTC | CASGRGRGINYEQYF
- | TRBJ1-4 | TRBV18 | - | TGTGCCAGCTCAAAGGGGACATTAAATGAAAAACTGTTTTTT | CASSKGTLNEKLFF
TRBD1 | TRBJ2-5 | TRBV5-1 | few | TGCGCCAGCCGCCTGGCGGCAGGGGGCTTTGTTGAGACCCAGTACTTC | CASRLAAGGFVETQYF
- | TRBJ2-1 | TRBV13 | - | TGTGCCAGCAGCTTAGAGCAGGGGATGAGGAATGAGCAGTTCTTC | CASSLEQGMRNEQFF
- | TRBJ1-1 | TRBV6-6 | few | TGTGCCGGCGGACAGCAGAACACTGAAGCTTTCTTT | CAGGQQNTEAFF
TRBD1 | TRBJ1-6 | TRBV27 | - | TGTGCCAGCAGTTCATGGGACAGCTCGATGGGCTCCCTCCACTTT | CASSSWDSSMGSLHF
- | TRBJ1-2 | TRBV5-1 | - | TGCGCCAGCAGCGAACAGGTTAACTATGGCTACACCTTC | CASSEQVNYGYTF
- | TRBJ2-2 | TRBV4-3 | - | TGCGCCAGCAGCCAAGATCCATCACCCCCACTAGTAAAGGGTGGGGTCGGGGAGCTGTTTTTT | CASSQDPSPPLVKGGVGELFF
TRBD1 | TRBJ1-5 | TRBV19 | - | TGTGCCAGTAGTATGGACAGGGCCGCAGGTAGCAATCAGCCCCAGCATTTT | CASSMDRAAGSNQPQHF
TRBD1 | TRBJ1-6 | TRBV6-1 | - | TGTGCCAGCACTGGACAGGAAAATTCACCCCTCCACTTT | CASTGQENSPLHF
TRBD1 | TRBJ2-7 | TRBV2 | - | TGTGCCAGCAGGACGGGGACAGGCCACTACGAGCAGTACTTC | CASRTGTGHYEQYF
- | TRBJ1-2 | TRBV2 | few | TGTGCCAGCGGAGCCCTCTATGGCTACACCTTC | CASGALYGYTF
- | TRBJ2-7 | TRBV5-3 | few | TGTGCCAGAAACAAAACCCCCCTCCGACCCCGAGGGCAGTACTTC | CARNKTPLRPRGQYF
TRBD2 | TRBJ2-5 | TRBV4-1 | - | TGCGCCAGCAGCCAAGGGGTGGTTGGGAGCGGGAGGGGAAAGAAGGAGACCCAGTACTTC | CASSQGVVGSGRGKKETQYF
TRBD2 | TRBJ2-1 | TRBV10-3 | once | TGTGCCATCAGTGAGTTGACTAGCGGGGGGTCTTTGAGCTCCTACAATGAGCAGTTCTTC | CAISELTSGGSLSSYNEQFF
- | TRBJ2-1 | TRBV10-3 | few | TGTGCCATCAGTACGGGGACTCCCTCCTACAATGAGCAGTTCTTC | CAISTGTPSYNEQFF
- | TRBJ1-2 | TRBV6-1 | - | TGTGCCAGCAGTGAGGACGTAACTAGGGCCTATGGCTACACCTTC | CASSEDVTRAYGYTF
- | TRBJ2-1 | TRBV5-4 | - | TGTGCCAGCAGCGGGGACTCTAGTTCGGTTAAGGAGCAGTTCTTC | CASSGDSSSVKEQFF
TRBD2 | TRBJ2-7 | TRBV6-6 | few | TGTGCCAGCAGTCATCCCGAGGGAGGGCTTTACGAGCAGTACTTC | CASSHPEGGLYEQYF
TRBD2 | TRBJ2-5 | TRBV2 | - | TGTGCCAGCAGTGGGATAGCGGGCCAAGAGACCCAGTACTTC | CASSGIAGQETQYF
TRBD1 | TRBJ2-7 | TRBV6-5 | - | TGTGCCAGCAGTTACGGGACAGGGCCTCCCGAGCAGTACTTC | CASSYGTGPPEQYF
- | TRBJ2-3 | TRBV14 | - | TGTGCCAGCAGCCAAAACTACGGCACAGATACGCAGTATTTT | CASSQNYGTDTQYF
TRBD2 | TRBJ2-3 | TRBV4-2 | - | TGTGCCAGCAGCCAACGGCGGGAGAGCACAGATACGCAGTATTTT | CASSQRRESTDTQYF
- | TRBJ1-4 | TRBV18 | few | TGTGCCAGCTCACCGCCCGGGACAAATGAAAAACTGTTTTTT | CASSPPGTNEKLFF
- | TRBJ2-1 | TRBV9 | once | TGTGCCAGCAGCGTTAGGGGGGGGGCATACAATGAGCAGTTCTTC | CASSVRGGAYNEQFF
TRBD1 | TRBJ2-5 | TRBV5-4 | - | TGTGCCAGCAGCCAAACTAAGGGACAGATGGAGACCCAGTACTTC | CASSQTKGQMETQYF
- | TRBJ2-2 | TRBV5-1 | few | TGCGCCAGCAGCTTGACAGTGGGCATGAACACCGGGGAGCTGTTTTTT | CASSLTVGMNTGELFF